This is a list of T cell receptor beta chains from one sample in a study of blood T cell repertoires in COVID-19. The method was immunoSEQ multiplex PCR; TCRdb's version includes in-frame clones alone and lacks a portion of them. There are around 46,000 clones in the sample; 80% to 90% occur only once, and more than 15% lies in the top ten. Sequencing was done on a sample of peripheral blood. The receptors shown here come from a human donor in a cohort sampled during active COVID-19. The CDR3 runs from the conserved cysteine through the conserved F or W. A D gene is named only where the DNA matches it firmly. Where a row states a size, it is once, few, many or the class of an expanded clone; other rows omit it.

.	TRBV12-3/TRBV12-4	13	TRBJ2-7	.	TGTGCCAGCAGACCAGGGATCTCCTACGAGCAGTACTTC	CASRPGISYEQYF
.	TRBV6-5	15	TRBJ1-6	.	TGTGCCAGCAGGAGCTGGGGGGAAACTAATTCACCCCTCCACTTT	CASRSWGETNSPLHF
.	TRBV2	12	TRBJ2-7	.	TGTGCCTCCGCGGCGGGGACCTACGAGCAGTACTTC	CASAAGTYEQYF
.	TRBV25-1	15	TRBJ2-3	.	TGTGCCAGCATAAGAGGGACTTCTAGCACAGATACGCAGTATTTT	CASIRGTSSTDTQYF
.	TRBV6-4	14	TRBJ2-1	TRBD2	TGTGCCAGCAGTCCTAGCGGCTCCTACAATGAGCAGTTCTTC	CASSPSGSYNEQFF
.	TRBV12-3/TRBV12-4	13	TRBJ1-1	.	TGTGCCAGCAGTTTGGGGCCGAACACTGAAGCTTTCTTT	CASSLGPNTEAFF
.	TRBV11-2	19	TRBJ2-2	.	TGTGCCAGCAGCTTGGGGGGGCGACAGGGGTTGGCGAACACCGGGGAGCTGTTTTTT	CASSLGGRQGLANTGELFF
.	TRBV18	16	TRBJ1-1	TRBD1	TGTGCCAGCTCAGATGGACAGGGGGTGTTGGGCACTGAAGCTTTCTTT	CASSDGQGVLGTEAFF
.	TRBV7-8	14	TRBJ2-6	.	TGTGCCAGCACCGACTTATCTGGGGCCAACGTCCTGACTTTC	CASTDLSGANVLTF
.	TRBV6-6	13	TRBJ1-2	.	TGTGCCAGCAGCTCAACCGAACTATGGGGCTACACCTTC	CASSSTELWGYTF
.	TRBV7-9	15	TRBJ1-1	.	TGTGCCAGCAGCTTCTATAACAGTTTGATAACTGAAGCTTTCTTT	CASSFYNSLITEAFF
.	TRBV18	15	TRBJ2-7	TRBD1	TGTGCCAGCTCACCTACCGGGACAGGGGTCCACGAGCAGTACTTC	CASSPTGTGVHEQYF
.	TRBV2	16	TRBJ2-3	TRBD2	TGTGCCAGCAGGGCGGGACTAGCGGGAGGCACAGATACGCAGTATTTT	CASRAGLAGGTDTQYF
.	TRBV12-3/TRBV12-4	13	TRBJ1-2	TRBD1	TGTGCCAGCAGCATACAGGGGGACTATGGCTACACCTTC	CASSIQGDYGYTF
.	TRBV27	13	TRBJ2-2	TRBD1	TGTGCCAGCAGGCCAGGGGGAACCGGGGAGCTGTTTTTT	CASRPGGTGELFF
.	TRBV24-1	13	TRBJ2-1	.	TGTGCCACCAGTGATTTGGGAGGGAATGAGCAGTTCTTC	CATSDLGGNEQFF
.	TRBV2	13	TRBJ1-2	TRBD1	TGTGCCAGCAGGGGACAGCTACGCTATGGCTACACCTTC	CASRGQLRYGYTF
few	TRBV7-3	13	TRBJ2-7	.	TGTGCCAGCAGCTTAAATTTAGCGTACGAGCAGTACTTC	CASSLNLAYEQYF
.	TRBV3-1/TRBV3-2	15	TRBJ1-3	TRBD1	TGTGCCAGCAGCCAACGGGACAGGGTCGGAGACACCATATATTTT	CASSQRDRVGDTIYF
.	TRBV25-1	11	TRBJ2-1	.	TGTGCCAGCAGTAACTTAAATGAGCAGTTCTTC	CASSNLNEQFF
once	TRBV28	18	TRBJ1-2	TRBD1	TGTGCCAGCAGGGACTTAGGGGACAGGGTTTCAGCTAACTATGGCTACACCTTC	CASRDLGDRVSANYGYTF
.	TRBV19	21	TRBJ1-6	TRBD1	TGTGCCAGTAGTATAGGGGGCGACAGGGCAGTTTGCCGCTCCTATAATTCACCCCTCCACTTT	CASSIGGDRAVCRSYNSPLHF
.	TRBV3-1/TRBV3-2	16	TRBJ2-7	TRBD2	TGTGCCAGCAGCCATGGTTTACGGGAGGGCCGGGAGGAGCAGTACTTC	CASSHGLREGREEQYF
.	TRBV12-3/TRBV12-4	13	TRBJ2-7	TRBD1	TGTGCCAGCAGGACCCGGGACAGCTACGAGCAGTACTTC	CASRTRDSYEQYF
.	TRBV6-5	16	TRBJ2-3	TRBD2	TGTGCCAGCAGTTACGCGGAGCGGGGTAGCACAGATACGCAGTATTTT	CASSYAERGSTDTQYF
.	TRBV27	14	TRBJ2-7	.	TGTGCCAGCAGCCCCGAGGCTCTCTCCTACGAGCAGTACTTC	CASSPEALSYEQYF
.	TRBV5-6	15	TRBJ1-1	.	TGTGCCAGCAGCTTGGGTCCGGGGATGCACACTGAAGCTTTCTTT	CASSLGPGMHTEAFF
few	TRBV28	17	TRBJ1-5	.	TGTGCCAGCAGTCCCCCCCACCGGGTTCGGAGCAATCAGCCCCAGCATTTT	CASSPPHRVRSNQPQHF
medium-sized	TRBV2	15	TRBJ1-2	.	TGTGCCAGCAGTGATCCGGGAGAGGAAAACTATGGCTACACCTTC	CASSDPGEENYGYTF
.	TRBV5-6	13	TRBJ2-7	.	TGTGCCAGCAGTACCGGGAGTCATTTCGAGCAGTACTTC	CASSTGSHFEQYF
.	TRBV11-2	15	TRBJ1-3	.	TGTGCCAGCAGCTTAACAGGGAACTATGGAAACACCATATATTTT	CASSLTGNYGNTIYF
.	TRBV15	15	TRBJ1-2	.	TGTGCCACCAGCAGAGATGGCAGGTCGCTCTATGGCTACACCTTC	CATSRDGRSLYGYTF
.	TRBV13	15	TRBJ2-1	TRBD1	TGTGCCAGCAGCCCCGGACAGGGGTCCTACAATGAGCAGTTCTTC	CASSPGQGSYNEQFF
.	TRBV18	15	TRBJ1-3	TRBD1	TGTGCCAGCTCACCGCTGACAGGGTCTGGAAACACCATATATTTT	CASSPLTGSGNTIYF
.	TRBV4-1	16	TRBJ2-3	.	TGCGCCAGCAGCCATCTAATGGACTCACTCACAGATACGCAGTATTTT	CASSHLMDSLTDTQYF
.	TRBV6-5	16	TRBJ2-1	TRBD2	TGTGCCAGCAGTTTGACTAGCGGGAGCTCCTACAATGAGCAGTTCTTC	CASSLTSGSSYNEQFF
.	TRBV4-3	17	TRBJ1-1	TRBD1	TGCGCCAGCAGCCAATACGGAACAGGGGATAGGGACACTGAAGCTTTCTTT	CASSQYGTGDRDTEAFF
.	TRBV19	15	TRBJ2-1	TRBD1	TGTGCCAGTAGTATCGACAGGGGGCTCGACAATGAGCAGTTCTTC	CASSIDRGLDNEQFF
.	TRBV9	14	TRBJ2-7	.	TGTGCCAGCAGCCCGGACGGAGGCACCTACGAGCAGTACTTC	CASSPDGGTYEQYF
few	TRBV27	15	TRBJ2-7	TRBD1	TGTGCCAGCAGTTCTGGACAGGGTAAGGCCTACGAGCAGTACTTC	CASSSGQGKAYEQYF
.	TRBV27	14	TRBJ2-3	TRBD2	TGTGCCAGCAGTTTAGGCGGGAGAGGAGATACGCAGTATTTT	CASSLGGRGDTQYF
.	TRBV6-5	15	TRBJ1-1	.	TGTGCCAGCAGTTACTTGCGACAGCTGAACACTGAAGCTTTCTTT	CASSYLRQLNTEAFF
.	TRBV15	15	TRBJ1-1	TRBD1	TGTGCCACCAGCTCCCCGGGACAGGTGAACACTGAAGCTTTCTTT	CATSSPGQVNTEAFF